In its sample, the clone carrying this T cell receptor (beta chain) was seen once. Its antigen remains unknown. Trimming removed 6 bases at V and 8 bases at J, with 14 bases between. The CDR3 has 13 residues. CDR1 and CDR2 (germline): SGHRS, YFSETQ. Some clones are missing from TCRdb's copy, which holds only in-frame ones; the method was immunoSEQ multiplex PCR. The profile shows around 100,000 clones, around 87% of them singletons. The entry originates in a study of T cell responses to AZD1222 COVID-19 vaccine. Across the whole study: Recipients boosted at about 4 weeks or about 12 weeks are pooled. Findings of the study overall: The sample set comprised mostly white British donors with more females, and clonal diversity was possibly underestimated. Spike-specific TCR breadth and depth were elevated following two AZD1222 doses.

The sequence came from an adult in good health. Sample: peripheral blood, taken on day 0 of AZD1222 vaccination. The rearrangement joins TRBV5-1 to TRBJ1-4; D is possibly TRBD1 (6 bases). CDR3 residues: CASTIRQGEKLFF. The CDR3 region has the DNA TGCGCCAGCACCATACGTCAGGGGGAAAAACTGTTTTTT. The whole variable domain, filled in from reference TRBV5-1 and TRBJ1-4, reads KAGVTQTPRYLIKTRGQQVTLSCSPISGHRSVSWYQQTPGQGLQFLFEYFSETQRNKGNFPGRFSGRQFSNSRSEMNVSTLELGDSALYLCASTIRQGEKLFFGSGTQLSVL.